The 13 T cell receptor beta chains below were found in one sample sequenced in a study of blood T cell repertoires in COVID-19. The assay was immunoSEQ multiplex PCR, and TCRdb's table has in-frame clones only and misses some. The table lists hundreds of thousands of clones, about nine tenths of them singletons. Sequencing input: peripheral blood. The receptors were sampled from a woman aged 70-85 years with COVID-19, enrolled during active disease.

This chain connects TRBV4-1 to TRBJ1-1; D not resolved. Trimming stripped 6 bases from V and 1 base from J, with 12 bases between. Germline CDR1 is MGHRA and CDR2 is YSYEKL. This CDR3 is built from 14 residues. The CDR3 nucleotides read TGCGCCAGCAGGAGCGACGGTCAGAACACTGAAGCTTTCTTT. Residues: CASRSDGQNTEAFF.

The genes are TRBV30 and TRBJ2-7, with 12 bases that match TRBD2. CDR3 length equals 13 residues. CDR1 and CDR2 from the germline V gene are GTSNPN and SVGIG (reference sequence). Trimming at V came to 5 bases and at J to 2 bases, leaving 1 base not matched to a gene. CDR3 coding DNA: TGTGCCTGGTCTAGCGGGGGGGCCTACGAGCAGTACTTC. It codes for CAWSSGGAYEQYF.

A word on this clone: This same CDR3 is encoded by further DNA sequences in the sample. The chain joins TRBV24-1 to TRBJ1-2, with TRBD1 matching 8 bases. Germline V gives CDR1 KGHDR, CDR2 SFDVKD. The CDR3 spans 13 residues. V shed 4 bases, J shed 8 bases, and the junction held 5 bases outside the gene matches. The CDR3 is CATSDLTGDGYTF. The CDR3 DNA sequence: TGTGCCACCAGTGACTTGACAGGGGACGGCTACACCTTC.

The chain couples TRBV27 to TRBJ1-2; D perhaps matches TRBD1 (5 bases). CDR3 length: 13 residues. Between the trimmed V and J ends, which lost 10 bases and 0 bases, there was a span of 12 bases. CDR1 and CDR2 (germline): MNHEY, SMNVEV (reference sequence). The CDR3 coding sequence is TGTGCCACAGCCACAGGTCCTAACTATGGCTACACCTTC. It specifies CATATGPNYGYTF.

The CDR3 region has the DNA TGTGCCTGGAGGTCTGACAGGGTAGAAGCTTTCTTT. Translated, it gives CAWRSDRVEAFF. V is TRBV30 and J is TRBJ1-1; 7 nucleotides align to TRBD1. The CDR3 is 12 residues long. V trimming: 3 bases; J trimming: 8 bases; junction bases outside the gene matches: 6. From germline, CDR1 is GTSNPN and CDR2 SVGIG (reference sequence).

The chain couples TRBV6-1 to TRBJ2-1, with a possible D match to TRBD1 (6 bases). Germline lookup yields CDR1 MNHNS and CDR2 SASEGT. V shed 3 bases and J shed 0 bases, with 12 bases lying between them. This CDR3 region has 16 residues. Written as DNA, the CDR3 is TGTGCCAGCAGTGAGAGGGACAAGAGCTCCTACAATGAGCAGTTCTTC. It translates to CASSERDKSSYNEQFF.

In DNA, the CDR3 is TGCGCCAGCAGCCAACGACTAGCGGGGGGACCTACAGATACGCAGTATTTT. Amino acids: CASSQRLAGGPTDTQYF. The rearrangement uses TRBV4-1 and TRBJ2-3; 13 bases map to TRBD2. Germline V CDR1 and CDR2: MGHRA, YSYEKL. The V and J ends lost 2 bases and 3 bases, in that order; junction bases with no gene match: 5. This CDR3 is built from 17 residues.

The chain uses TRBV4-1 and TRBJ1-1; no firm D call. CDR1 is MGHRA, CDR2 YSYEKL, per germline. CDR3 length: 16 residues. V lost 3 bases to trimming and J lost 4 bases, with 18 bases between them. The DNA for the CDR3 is TGCGCCAGCAGCCACCCCCTAAGTGCGCTAGGCACTGAAGCTTTCTTT. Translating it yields CASSHPLSALGTEAFF.

CDR3 coding DNA: TGTGCCAGCAGTCTTCAGAAGGAGCCTCTTCGTCCAGATACGCAGTATTTT. Amino acid sequence: CASSLQKEPLRPDTQYF. The chain has TRBV3-1 (or the pseudogene TRBV3-2) and TRBJ2-3; the D is unclear. In germline, CDR1 is LGHDT, CDR2 YNNKEL (reference sequence). The germline V and J ends were trimmed by 6 bases and 4 bases, with 23 bases remaining between them. CDR3 length equals 17 residues.

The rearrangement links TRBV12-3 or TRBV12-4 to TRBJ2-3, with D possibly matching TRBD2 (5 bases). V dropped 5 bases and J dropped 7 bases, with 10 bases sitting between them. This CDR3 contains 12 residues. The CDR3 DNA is TGTGCCAGCAGTGCTCTAGCTTATACGCAGTATTTT. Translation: CASSALAYTQYF.

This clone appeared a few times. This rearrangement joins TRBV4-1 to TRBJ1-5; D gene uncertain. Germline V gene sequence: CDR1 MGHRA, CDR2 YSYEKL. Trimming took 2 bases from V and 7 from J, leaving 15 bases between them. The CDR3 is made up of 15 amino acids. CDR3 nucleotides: TGCGCCAGCAGCCAATGGACTGACCCCAAACAGCCCCAGCATTTT. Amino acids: CASSQWTDPKQPQHF.

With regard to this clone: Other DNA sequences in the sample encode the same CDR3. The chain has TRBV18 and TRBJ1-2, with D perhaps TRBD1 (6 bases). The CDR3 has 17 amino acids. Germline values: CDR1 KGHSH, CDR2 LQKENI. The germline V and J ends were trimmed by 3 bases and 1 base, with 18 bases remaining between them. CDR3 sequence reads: CASSPSRTGGLNYGYTF. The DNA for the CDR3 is TGTGCCAGCTCACCCTCGCGGACGGGGGGGCTTAACTATGGCTACACCTTC. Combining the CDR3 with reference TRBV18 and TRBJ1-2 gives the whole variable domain NAGVMQNPRHLVRRRGQEARLRCSPMKGHSHVYWYRQLPEEGLKFMVYLQKENIIDESGMPKERFSAEFPKEGPSILRIQQVVRGDSAAYFCASSPSRTGGLNYGYTFGSGTRLTVV.

The CDR3 reads CASSEATGAGNTIYF. The CDR3 nucleotides read TGTGCCAGCAGTGAAGCCACGGGGGCTGGAAACACCATATATTTT. This chain uses TRBV6-1 with TRBJ1-3; tentatively, D is TRBD1 (5 bases). The CDR3 loop spans 15 amino acids. V was cut by 0 bases and J by 2 bases, with 8 bases left in between. Germline CDR1 reads MNHNS; CDR2 reads SASEGT.